The present entry profiles one T cell receptor beta chain with its context. This sample is part of a study of blood T cell repertoires in COVID-19. Study in general: The United States, Italy and Spain were the sources of the acute and convalescent COVID-19 samples.

Original analysis: Nucleated cell number was recorded as an estimate derived from reference gene primer amplification. This table comes from immunoSEQ multiplex PCR, and its TCRdb copy is limited to in-frame clones, with some not included. V and J calls and clone size are copied from that table; D and trimming were computed from the DNA. The sample yields 200,000 to 250,000 clones, 85% to 90% seen once. The specimen was PBMCs or T cells enriched from blood (not recorded which). This sequence was found in a woman between 18 and 29 years old in a cohort exposed to, infected with or recovered from COVID-19 (not recorded which).

The CDR3 DNA reads as TGTGCCAGCAGCTTAGGGGCAGCAGGGGCCAACGTCCTGACTTTC. Translation gives CASSLGAAGANVLTF. This rearrangement joins TRBV7-2 to TRBJ2-6; D unresolved. This CDR3 is built from 15 residues. The germline V and J ends were trimmed by 1 base and 4 bases, with 8 bases remaining between them. Germline V gene lookup returns CDR1 SGHTA and CDR2 FQGNSA. The full variable domain, its missing parts supplied by reference TRBV7-2 and TRBJ2-6, is GAGVSQSPSNKVTEKGKDVELRCDPISGHTALYWYRQSLGQGLEFLIYFQGNSAPDKSGLPSDRFSAERTGGSVSTLTIQRTQQEDSAVYLCASSLGAAGANVLTFGAGSRLTVL.